The present T cell receptor (beta chain) was sequenced within a study of T cells in localized non-small cell lung cancer. The study's findings and limits: Researchers found a median around 58 of the top 100 tumor clones in adjacent lung. Uninvolved adjacent lung, not tumor, had the highest T cell clonality. Multi-region tumor sequencing was not done, so intratumor heterogeneity could not be excluded. Those with higher blood T cell density had longer overall survival.

Clones were read by immunoSEQ multiplex PCR, and TCRdb kept only the in-frame ones, dropping some. The sample has about 41,000 clones, about 86% seen once; the top ten hold about 6.6%. The CDR3 has 15 amino acids. Germline CDR1 and CDR2: LNHDA and SQIVND (reference sequence). Unmatched junction bases numbered 5, after V lost 6 bases and J lost 0 bases. Comments on this clone: The antigen remains undetermined.

This specimen was peripheral blood, taken before any cancer treatment. This clonotype originated in a woman aged 18-49 years with stage III lung adenocarcinoma. J is TRBJ1-5 and V is TRBV19; 7 nucleotides agree with TRBD1. The CDR3 reads CASRWTGTSNQPQHF. For the CDR3, the DNA is TGTGCCAGTAGATGGACAGGAACTAGCAATCAGCCCCAGCATTTT.